These 5 T cell receptor beta chains came from one sample sequenced in a study of cytomegalovirus exposure and HLA in healthy donors. Primers for the PCR totalled 60 Vbeta and 13 Jbeta. The table came from immunoSEQ multiplex PCR; TCRdb's copy has only in-frame clones and leaves some out. The sample lists about 62,000 clones; around 78% were seen once. Sequenced input: PBMCs. Every receptor here comes from a man aged 40-49 years in good health and CMV-seronegative.

This clone showed up many times. This chain connects TRBV2 to TRBJ2-1; TRBD2 matches at 10 bases. The CDR3 is 14 amino acids. Germline values: CDR1 SNHLY, CDR2 FYNNEI. V was pared by 6 bases and J by 15 bases, with 14 bases of the junction left unmatched. This CDR3 reads CASRGAGGPLGGFF. DNA for the CDR3: TGTGCCAGCAGGGGAGCGGGAGGGCCGCTGGGGGGGTTCTTC.

This chain uses TRBV11-3 with TRBJ2-2; 9 bases fit TRBD2. The V and J ends lost 7 bases and 1 base, in that order; junction bases with no gene match: 1. Germline V gene sequence: CDR1 SGHNT, CDR2 YENEEA. The CDR3 runs to 14 residues. The CDR3 region is CASKAGGNTGELFF. For the CDR3, the DNA is TGTGCCAGCAAAGCGGGAGGGAACACCGGGGAGCTGTTTTTT.

This sequence joins TRBV7-9 and TRBJ2-7; the D is unclear. The CDR3 totals 15 residues. The V gene lost 6 bases and the J gene lost 6 bases, with 21 bases spanning the gap. CDR1 SEHNR and CDR2 FQNEAQ come from the germline V gene (reference sequence). CDR3 sequence (DNA): TGTGCCAGCAGAAATTTACAGCCCTTCCTTTGCGAGCAGTACTTC. The encoded protein is CASRNLQPFLCEQYF. Looking up the rest from reference TRBV7-9 and TRBJ2-7 gives the full variable domain: DTGVSQNPRHKITKRGQNVTFRCDPISEHNRLYWYRQTLGQGPEFLTYFQNEAQLEKSRLLSDRFSAERPKGSFSTLEIQRTEQGDSAMYLCASRNLQPFLCEQYFGPGTRLTVT.

The chain uses TRBV27 and TRBJ2-7, with TRBD1 matching 9 bases. V dropped 2 bases and J dropped 7; count of bases not matched to a gene: 0. The CDR3 is made up of 12 amino acids. Germline V gene lookup returns CDR1 MNHEY and CDR2 SMNVEV (reference sequence). The CDR3 here is CASSLDRGEQYF. CDR3 nucleotide sequence: TGTGCCAGCAGTTTAGACAGGGGGGAGCAGTACTTC.

This chain connects TRBV5-4 to TRBJ2-5; 8 nucleotides align to TRBD2. The J call may be wrong; the DNA end is better matched by TRBJ2-7. This CDR3 has 15 amino acids. Germline V gene sequence: CDR1 SGHNT, CDR2 YYREEE (reference sequence). CDR3 sequence (DNA): TGTGCCAGCAGCCTTCCCTCAAGCGGGAGAGGCGAGCAGTACTTC. Residues: CASSLPSSGRGEQYF.